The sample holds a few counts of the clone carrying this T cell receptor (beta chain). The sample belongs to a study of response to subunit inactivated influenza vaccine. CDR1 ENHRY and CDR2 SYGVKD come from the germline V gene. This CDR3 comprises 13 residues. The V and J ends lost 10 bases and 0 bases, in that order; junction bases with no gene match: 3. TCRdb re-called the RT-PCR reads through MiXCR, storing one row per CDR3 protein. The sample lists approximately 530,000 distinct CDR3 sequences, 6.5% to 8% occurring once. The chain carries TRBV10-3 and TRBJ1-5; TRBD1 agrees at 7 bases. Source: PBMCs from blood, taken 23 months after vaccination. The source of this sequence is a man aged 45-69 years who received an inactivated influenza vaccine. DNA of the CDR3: TGTGCCACCGGACAGGATAGCAATCAGCCCCAGCATTTT. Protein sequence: CATGQDSNQPQHF.